A selection of T cell receptor beta chains follows, all from one sample in a study of T cell responses to AZD1222 COVID-19 vaccine. This table comes from immunoSEQ multiplex PCR, and its TCRdb copy is limited to in-frame clones, with some not included. The repertoire consists of 150,000 to 200,000 clones, with about 91% occurring once and the leading ten covering roughly 2.3%. The sample was peripheral blood, taken on day 0 of AZD1222 vaccination. Receptors originate from an adult in good health. Each CDR3 is given with its conserved first and last residue. A D gene is named only where the DNA matches it firmly. The size entry is marked missing in some rows and otherwise reads once, few, many or a size class.

DNA	CDR3	V	J	size	D
TGCAGTGCTAGTGACACGTCCCGACAGGGTTTGTCAAACGAGCAGTACTTC	CSASDTSRQGLSNEQYF	TRBV20-1	TRBJ2-7	NA	TRBD1
TGCGCCAGCAGCCTAGGGACTAGCGGGACGTACGAGCAGTACTTC	CASSLGTSGTYEQYF	TRBV4-3	TRBJ2-7	NA	TRBD2
TGTGCCAGCAGCTTAGGAGGGGGCGGCACTGAAGCTTTCTTT	CASSLGGGGTEAFF	TRBV11-3	TRBJ1-1	NA	TRBD1
TGTGCCTGGAGTGTTGGGGGACAGCTGAACACTGAAGCTTTCTTT	CAWSVGGQLNTEAFF	TRBV30	TRBJ1-1	few	TRBD1
TGTGCCAGCAGTTACTCGGACAGGGAGCACGGTAATTCACCCCTCCACTTT	CASSYSDREHGNSPLHF	TRBV6-8	TRBJ1-6	NA	TRBD1
TGTGCCAGCAGTTACCCAAAGACCCCGGACCATCAGCCCCAGCATTTT	CASSYPKTPDHQPQHF	TRBV6-6	TRBJ1-5	NA	NA
TGTGCCAGCAGTCAGGCAGTTGTTGATTCTTCACCCCTCCACTTT	CASSQAVVDSSPLHF	TRBV27	TRBJ1-6	NA	NA
TGTGCCAGCAGCTCAACAGGGGACGAGCAGTACTTC	CASSSTGDEQYF	TRBV7-9	TRBJ2-7	NA	TRBD1
TGTGCCAGCAGCTTAGTGCCCGGGGGGGCGGGTTCACCCCTCCACTTT	CASSLVPGGAGSPLHF	TRBV7-2	TRBJ1-6	NA	NA
TGTGCCAGCAGCTTCGGGCAGGGGTTCTTCTATGGCTACACCTTC	CASSFGQGFFYGYTF	TRBV7-2	TRBJ1-2	NA	NA
TGTGCCAGCAGCCACGGGCAGGGCGGGGGATCACCCCTCCACTTT	CASSHGQGGGSPLHF	TRBV3-1/TRBV3-2	TRBJ1-6	NA	NA
TGTGCCAGCAGCCAAGAGGGGTCCCTTGGAGAGCAGTACTTC	CASSQEGSLGEQYF	TRBV3-1/TRBV3-2	TRBJ2-7	NA	NA
TGTGCCACCAGTGAATACGGACAGGGAGCCGAGCAGTACTTC	CATSEYGQGAEQYF	TRBV24-1	TRBJ2-7	NA	TRBD1
TGTGCCAGTAGTCCACGACTAGACAGCACAGATACGCAGTATTTT	CASSPRLDSTDTQYF	TRBV19	TRBJ2-3	NA	NA
TGTGCCAGCAGCTCTAGACAGGGGGCGCTAACTGAAGCTTTCTTT	CASSSRQGALTEAFF	TRBV27	TRBJ1-1	NA	TRBD1
TGTGCCAGCAGTTACGGGACAGGGGGTCTTGATACGCAGTATTTT	CASSYGTGGLDTQYF	TRBV2	TRBJ2-3	NA	TRBD1
TGTGCCAGCAGTTTATTGACAGGGGCCTACGAGCAGTACTTC	CASSLLTGAYEQYF	TRBV28	TRBJ2-7	NA	TRBD1
TGTGCCAGCAGTTTTTACAATGAGCAGTTCTTC	CASSFYNEQFF	TRBV12-3/TRBV12-4	TRBJ2-1	NA	NA
TGTGCCAGCACTCGGGACTCCGTAAGGCCCAATGAGCAGTTCTTC	CASTRDSVRPNEQFF	TRBV2	TRBJ2-1	NA	NA
TGTGCCAGCAGTTTAGGACTTCCAACGGGAGTCGGGGATACGCAGTATTTT	CASSLGLPTGVGDTQYF	TRBV28	TRBJ2-3	NA	NA
TGTGCCAGCAGTCAGAGGGGATCTGAAGCTTTCTTT	CASSQRGSEAFF	TRBV6-6	TRBJ1-1	NA	NA
TGTGCCAGCAGCGAACTCGGTACCGCGAACACCGGGGAGCTGTTTTTT	CASSELGTANTGELFF	TRBV7-9	TRBJ2-2	NA	NA
TGTGCCAGCAGTTCCGGGACGGGTAACTATGGCTACACCTTC	CASSSGTGNYGYTF	TRBV2	TRBJ1-2	once	NA
TGTGCCAGTATCTCGACAGGGGGCGAAAATTCACCCCTCCACTTT	CASISTGGENSPLHF	TRBV19	TRBJ1-6	NA	TRBD1
TGTGCCAGTAGTAATGGGGCGGGGGCCTACAATGAGCAGTTCTTC	CASSNGAGAYNEQFF	TRBV19	TRBJ2-1	NA	TRBD2
TGTGCCAGCAGCTTATCGCCCCCACGAGTCGGGGGCTTAGGAAACACCATATATTTT	CASSLSPPRVGGLGNTIYF	TRBV11-2	TRBJ1-3	NA	NA
TGTGCCTGGAGTGTAGGGCAGTCGAACACTGAAGCTTTCTTT	CAWSVGQSNTEAFF	TRBV30	TRBJ1-1	once	NA
TGTGCCTGGAACGGTGGGGCCGGGGAGCTGTTTTTT	CAWNGGAGELFF	TRBV30	TRBJ2-2	once	NA
TGTGCCAGCAGTCCCGGGGCCTTGGCGGGACCGCAAGAGACCCAGTACTTC	CASSPGALAGPQETQYF	TRBV9	TRBJ2-5	NA	NA
TGTGCCAGCAGTGAGGAAGGGGGCTTACCCGGGGAGCTGTTTTTT	CASSEEGGLPGELFF	TRBV2	TRBJ2-2	NA	TRBD1
TGTGCCAGCAGATCCTCCTGGGCGGGAGGGCCGCGTGAGCAGTACTTC	CASRSSWAGGPREQYF	TRBV28	TRBJ2-7	NA	TRBD2
TGTGCCAGCAGTCACGACTCAGGGAGAAACACCATATATTTT	CASSHDSGRNTIYF	TRBV6-5	TRBJ1-3	NA	NA
TGTGCCTGGAGTGGCCAGGGGGATTCACCCCTCCACTTT	CAWSGQGDSPLHF	TRBV30	TRBJ1-6	once	TRBD1
TGTGCCAGTAGTCCGGGTCTTTATAGCAATCAGCCCCAGCATTTT	CASSPGLYSNQPQHF	TRBV19	TRBJ1-5	NA	NA
TGTGCCAGCAGGCTGGACACGACCTCTAACTATGGCTACACCTTC	CASRLDTTSNYGYTF	TRBV28	TRBJ1-2	NA	NA
TGTGCCAGCAGCTTTTACGGGGGATCGAACACCGGGGAGCTGTTTTTT	CASSFYGGSNTGELFF	TRBV7-9	TRBJ2-2	NA	NA
TGCGCCAGCAGCGCTAGCTCCTCCTACAATGAGCAGTTCTTC	CASSASSSYNEQFF	TRBV4-3	TRBJ2-1	NA	NA
TGTGCCAGCAGTTACCTGACAGGGGTCGGAAACACCATATATTTT	CASSYLTGVGNTIYF	TRBV6-5	TRBJ1-3	NA	TRBD1
TGTGCCAGCAGTTTAGTCTGGCCAGTCAACTCTGGAAACACCATATATTTT	CASSLVWPVNSGNTIYF	TRBV27	TRBJ1-3	few	NA
TGTGCCAGCAGATTGGGACAGGGGGCGGCTGAAGCTTTCTTT	CASRLGQGAAEAFF	TRBV7-8	TRBJ1-1	NA	TRBD1
TGTGCCAGCTCACTCATTTTGGGACTAGCGGGTGATATACCAAACAATGAGCAGTTCTTC	CASSLILGLAGDIPNNEQFF	TRBV18	TRBJ2-1	NA	TRBD2
TGTGCCAGCAGCCAGGTTTTGACAGCGATCAATCAGCCCCAGCATTTT	CASSQVLTAINQPQHF	TRBV6-6	TRBJ1-5	NA	NA
TGTGCCAGCAGCTTGGGGGAGTATCTTGCCGGGGAGCTGTTTTTT	CASSLGEYLAGELFF	TRBV11-2	TRBJ2-2	NA	NA
TGCGCCAGCAGTGAGTCGACGGATAATGAGCAGTTCTTC	CASSESTDNEQFF	TRBV10-1	TRBJ2-1	NA	NA
TGTGCCAGCAGTTACCGCGGATACGAGCAGTACTTC	CASSYRGYEQYF	TRBV6-2/TRBV6-3	TRBJ2-7	NA	NA
TGTGCCAGCAGTTTATACGGGCAGGGGCTGAACACTGAAGCTTTCTTT	CASSLYGQGLNTEAFF	TRBV28	TRBJ1-1	NA	NA
TGCGCCAGCAGTCGTAGCCACGGGGGACCCCAGCATTTT	CASSRSHGGPQHF	TRBV23-1	TRBJ1-5	NA	NA
TGTGCCTGGAGTGGAACGACATATAATCAGCCCCAGCATTTT	CAWSGTTYNQPQHF	TRBV30	TRBJ1-5	NA	NA
TGTGCCAGCAGTGCCGGTGATAGCAATCAGCCCCAGCATTTT	CASSAGDSNQPQHF	TRBV6-6	TRBJ1-5	once	NA
TGCGCCAGCAGCTTGGCTAGCGGCCGGGCTGGGGAGCAGTACTTC	CASSLASGRAGEQYF	TRBV5-1	TRBJ2-7	NA	TRBD2
TGTGCCAGCAGCTCGGGACTAGAACCAGATACGCAGTATTTT	CASSSGLEPDTQYF	TRBV5-4	TRBJ2-3	NA	TRBD2
TGTGCCAGCAGTTTTGCTGGGGCCAACGTCCTGACTTTC	CASSFAGANVLTF	TRBV12-3/TRBV12-4	TRBJ2-6	NA	NA
TGTGCCAGCAGTGTTTGGGAAACCGGGGAGCTGTTTTTT	CASSVWETGELFF	TRBV2	TRBJ2-2	NA	NA
TGCGCCAGCAGGGAGGGATGGGAGGAAGCTTTCTTT	CASREGWEEAFF	TRBV5-1	TRBJ1-1	NA	NA
TGCGCCAGCAGCTTGTCGGGGGGGAACACTGAAGCTTTCTTT	CASSLSGGNTEAFF	TRBV5-1	TRBJ1-1	NA	NA